This TCR beta chain was profiled in a study of OX40 agonist ivuxolimab in advanced cancers. The overall study: Given to patients was ivuxolimab, an agonistic anti-OX40 (CD134) antibody.

The CDR3 has 18 residues. The V gene lost 0 bases and the J gene lost 0 bases, with 15 bases spanning the gap. Looked up from germline, CDR1 is MNHNS and CDR2 is SASEGT. The table came from immunoSEQ multiplex PCR; TCRdb's copy has only in-frame clones and leaves some out. The sample lists about 64,000 clones, about 87% occurring once. This sample comprised CD4+ or CD8+ T cells sorted from blood, obtained in a trial of the OX40 agonist ivuxolimab. The clonotype was recovered from an adult with an advanced solid tumor such as melanoma, head and neck, liver or kidney cancer. This chain joins TRBV6-1 and TRBJ1-5, with D hard to call. In DNA, the CDR3 is TGTGCCAGCAGTGAAGCGATAGTTACGGGCCGTAGCAATCAGCCCCAGCATTTT. Translation: CASSEAIVTGRSNQPQHF.